The present entry profiles one T cell receptor (beta chain) with its context. The method was immunoSEQ multiplex PCR; TCRdb's version includes in-frame clones alone and lacks a portion of them. Of some 290,000 clones detected, less than 90% appear once; the ten largest clones hold about an eighth. The entry originates in a study of blood T cell repertoires in COVID-19. The germline CDR1 and CDR2 sequences are MNHEY and SMNVEV (reference sequence). The CDR3 runs to 16 residues. Trimming removed 5 bases from V and 3 bases from J; junction bases left unmatched: 10. The sequenced sample was peripheral blood. The chain employs TRBV27 and TRBJ2-7; 10 positions match TRBD1. The source of this sequence is a woman under 40 with COVID-19, enrolled during active disease. CDR3 DNA: TGTGCCAGCAGTCCACCCCCCGGGACAGGGGTCTACGAGCAGTACTTC. Its translation: CASSPPPGTGVYEQYF.